What follows are 7 T cell receptor beta chains derived from one specimen sequenced in a study of blood T cell repertoires in COVID-19. Profiling relied on immunoSEQ multiplex PCR, and the TCRdb table lists in-frame clones only, not all of them. The profile shows more than 250,000 clones, 65% to 85% of them singletons. Sequences were obtained from peripheral blood. Receptor source: a woman in her fifties or sixties with acute or convalescent COVID-19.

This chain uses TRBV24-1 with TRBJ2-7, with D possibly matching TRBD2 (6 bases). V shed 3 bases and J shed 4 bases, with 27 bases lying between them. The germline V gene encodes CDR1 KGHDR and CDR2 SFDVKD. The CDR3 consists of 19 residues. The CDR3 spells CATSDRRVRLHPFHYEQYF. For the CDR3, the DNA is TGTGCCACCAGTGATCGGAGGGTACGACTCCACCCCTTTCATTACGAGCAGTACTTC.

This clone came up a few times. The chain links TRBV6-5 to TRBJ2-2; tentative D call: TRBD1 (6 bases). Trimming stripped 7 bases from V and 6 bases from J, with 18 bases between. The CDR3 is made up of 15 amino acids. From germline, CDR1 is MNHEY and CDR2 SVGAGI. The CDR3 loop reads CASNPTGLGAGELFF. CDR3 DNA sequence: TGTGCCAGCAACCCAACAGGGTTGGGGGCCGGGGAGCTGTTTTTT.

The V call is TRBV2, the J call TRBJ2-5, with D unclear. The germline V gene has CDR1 SNHLY and CDR2 FYNNEI. This CDR3 is built from 15 residues. V was pared by 6 bases and J by 0 bases, with 14 bases between. The CDR3 here is CASSGTTSDQETQYF. The CDR3 DNA is TGTGCCAGCAGCGGAACAACCAGCGACCAAGAGACCCAGTACTTC.

The chain employs TRBV5-1 and TRBJ2-1, with no clear D. Trimming left V 1 base short and J 8 bases short, with 7 bases between. The CDR3 extends over 12 amino acids. Germline V gives CDR1 SGHRS, CDR2 YFSETQ. CDR3 in DNA: TGCGCCAGCAGCTTGCGGGTTCATGAGCAGTTCTTC. Amino acids: CASSLRVHEQFF.

The J gene is TRBJ1-1, the V gene TRBV11-2; TRBD1 matches 8 bases. Germline V gene sequence: CDR1 SGHAT, CDR2 FQNNGV. CDR3 length equals 15 residues. Unmatched junction bases numbered 8, after V lost 4 bases and J lost 4 bases. The CDR3 DNA reads as TGTGCCAGCAGCTCCTACGGACAGGGCGGCACTGAAGCTTTCTTT. Translated: CASSSYGQGGTEAFF.

This clone was counted between two and nine times. The chain joins TRBV5-4 to TRBJ2-5; D gene unclear. Germline V gives CDR1 SGHNT, CDR2 YYREEE (reference sequence). CDR3 length: 15 amino acids. Trimming removed 5 bases from V and 0 bases from J, with 14 bases in between. DNA of the CDR3: TGTGCCAGCAGTCTGGATGGCGGAAACCAAGAGACCCAGTACTTC. Its translation is CASSLDGGNQETQYF.

The V gene is TRBV27, the J gene TRBJ2-7; TRBD2 matches 11 bases. CDR3 length equals 16 residues. The junction had 4 bases not matched to a gene; V was cut back by 3 bases and J by 0 bases. Germline values: CDR1 MNHEY, CDR2 SMNVEV (reference sequence). CDR3 sequence reads: CASSFSGTSGSYEQYF. DNA of the CDR3: TGTGCCAGCAGTTTCTCCGGGACTAGCGGCTCCTACGAGCAGTACTTC.